This T cell receptor beta chain appears in the sequencing data of a study of shared clonotypes between healthy human individuals. Study findings and constraints: The donor pool, a small one, limited the genetic and exposure-history diversity represented. Clonotype sharing among donors, it was expected, would be affected by sequencing depth.

Ten immunoSEQ deep assay plates held the unsorted PBMC DNA. The table came from immunoSEQ multiplex PCR; TCRdb's copy has only in-frame clones and leaves some out. The sample has about 600,000 clones; roughly four fifths are singletons. This clone was detected ten times or more. Its specificity is not known. Germline CDR1 LGHNA, CDR2 YSLEER. The CDR3 is 14 amino acids. V gave up 0 bases and J gave up 5 bases, with 10 bases separating them. The TCR comes from a woman aged 40 to 49 in good health. Some clones in this sample may be carry-over from other donors' samples. Specimen: PBMCs. The chain recombines TRBV4-3 with TRBJ1-1, with D uncertain. This CDR3 is CASSQDRWVTEAFF. CDR3 coding DNA: TGCGCCAGCAGCCAAGATCGGTGGGTTACTGAAGCTTTCTTT.